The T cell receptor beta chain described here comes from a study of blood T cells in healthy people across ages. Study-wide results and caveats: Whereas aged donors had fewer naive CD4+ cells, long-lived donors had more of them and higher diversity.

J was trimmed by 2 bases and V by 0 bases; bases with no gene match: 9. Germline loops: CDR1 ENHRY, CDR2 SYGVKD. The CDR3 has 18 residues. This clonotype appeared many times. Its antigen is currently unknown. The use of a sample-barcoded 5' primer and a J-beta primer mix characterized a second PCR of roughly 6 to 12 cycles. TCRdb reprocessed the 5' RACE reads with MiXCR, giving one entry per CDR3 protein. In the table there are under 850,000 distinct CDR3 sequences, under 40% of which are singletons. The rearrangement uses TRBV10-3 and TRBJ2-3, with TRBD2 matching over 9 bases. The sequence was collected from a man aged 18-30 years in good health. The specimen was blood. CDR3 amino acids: CAISESVGAGGLTDTQYF. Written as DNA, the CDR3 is TGTGCCATCAGTGAGTCGGTGGGAGCGGGGGGCCTCACAGATACGCAGTATTTT.